This record concerns one TCR beta chain sequence. Antigen: not known. MiXCR, run by TCRdb on the reads, gives a single entry per CDR3 protein. This table holds tens of thousands of distinct CDR3 sequences, 20% to 25% found once. Between the trimmed V and J ends, which lost 5 bases and 0 bases, there was a span of 5 bases. The CDR3 spans 12 residues. The data derive from a study of type 1 regulatory T cells. Whole-study context: This in vitro CD4 product, T-allo10, is enriched for Tr1 cells and alloantigen-specific.

The study's findings and limits: Compared with non-Tr1 cells, Tr1 cells showed a narrower TCR repertoire.

This sequence originates from a human donor in good health. The sequenced sample consisted of cultured type 1 regulatory T (Tr1) cells, either the whole culture or a sorted fraction (not recorded which). The chain joins TRBV12-3 or TRBV12-4 to TRBJ2-7; the D is unclear. The CDR3 DNA is TGTGCCAGCAGTCGCAACTCCTACGAGCAGTACTTC. Its protein is CASSRNSYEQYF.